This T cell receptor (beta chain) was observed in a study of blood T cell repertoires in COVID-19. How the authors handled the data: Nucleated cell number was recorded as an estimate derived from reference gene primer amplification. Only in-frame clones appear in the TCRdb table, and some are missing; sequencing was by immunoSEQ multiplex PCR. The DNA gave D and trimming, while V, J and clone size come from that table. The sample yields 70,000 or so clones, about 93% seen once. This clone came up once. CDR1 and CDR2 from the germline V gene are SGHTA and FQGTGA. CDR3 length equals 15 residues. The ends were cut back, 5 bases at V and 7 bases at J, with 15 bases in the middle.

The sequence was collected from a human donor in a cohort sampled during active COVID-19. The sample comprised peripheral blood. The J gene is TRBJ1-6, the V gene TRBV7-3, with D perhaps TRBD1 (6 bases). The DNA of the CDR3 is TGTGCCAGCAGCGACTCCGGGACACAGAATTCACCCCTCCACTTT. This codes for CASSDSGTQNSPLHF.